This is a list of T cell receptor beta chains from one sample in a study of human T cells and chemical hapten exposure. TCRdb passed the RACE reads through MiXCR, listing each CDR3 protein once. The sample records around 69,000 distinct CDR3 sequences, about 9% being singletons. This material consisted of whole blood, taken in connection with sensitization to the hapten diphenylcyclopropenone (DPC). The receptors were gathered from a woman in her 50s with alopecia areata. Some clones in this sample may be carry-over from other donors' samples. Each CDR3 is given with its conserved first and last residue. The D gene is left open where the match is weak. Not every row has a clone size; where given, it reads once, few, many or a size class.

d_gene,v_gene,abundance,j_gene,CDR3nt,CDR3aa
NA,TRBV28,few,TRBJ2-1,TGTGCCAGCAGTTTAGGGCAGTCCCATGAGCAGTTCTTC,CASSLGQSHEQFF
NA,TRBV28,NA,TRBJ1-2,TGTGCCAGCAAGGCGAGTGACGGTAGCTATGGCTACACCTTC,CASKASDGSYGYTF
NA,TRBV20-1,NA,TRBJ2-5,TGCAGTGCCCGGCAAGAGACCCAGTACTTC,CSARQETQYF
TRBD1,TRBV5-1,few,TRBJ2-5,TGCGCCAGCAGCATATCTCAGGGACAGGCGAACTTC,CASSISQGQANF
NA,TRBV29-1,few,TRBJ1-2,TGCAGCGTTGTGTCGGGGGGCTATGGCTACACCTTC,CSVVSGGYGYTF
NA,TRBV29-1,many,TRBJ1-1,TGCAGCGTTGAGAGGGGAGGAGGAACTGAAGCTTTCTTT,CSVERGGGTEAFF
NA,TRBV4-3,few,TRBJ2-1,TGCGCCAGCAGCCAAGATTCGGGGACCTACAATGAGCAGTTCTTC,CASSQDSGTYNEQFF
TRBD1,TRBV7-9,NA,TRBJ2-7,TGTGCCAGCAGTATACAGGGGGCCCGCTACGAGCAGTACTTC,CASSIQGARYEQYF
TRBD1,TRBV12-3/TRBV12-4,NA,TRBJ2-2,TGTGCCAGCAGTTGGACAGGGGAGACCGGGGAGCTGTTTTTT,CASSWTGETGELFF
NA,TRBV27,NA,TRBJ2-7,TGTGCCAGCAGTTTAACGGGAGACCCAGAGCAGTACTTC,CASSLTGDPEQYF
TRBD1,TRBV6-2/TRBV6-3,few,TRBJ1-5,TGTGCCAGCAGTTACAGTCAACAGGGGCATCAGCCCCAGCATTTT,CASSYSQQGHQPQHF
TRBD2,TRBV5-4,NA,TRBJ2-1,TGTGCCAGCAGCCCGACTAGCGAATCTGGTGAGCAGTTCTTC,CASSPTSESGEQFF
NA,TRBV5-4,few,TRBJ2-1,TGTGCCAGCAGCTCCTCCCAGGGAGCCTACAATGAGCAGTTCTTC,CASSSSQGAYNEQFF
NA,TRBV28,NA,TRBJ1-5,TGTGCCAGCAGTTTACGTGCGCCGAGTAATCAGCCCCAGCATTTT,CASSLRAPSNQPQHF
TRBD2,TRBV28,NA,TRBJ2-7,TGTGCCAGCAGTTTACGATTAGCGGGAGGCACGTTCTACGAGCAGTACTTC,CASSLRLAGGTFYEQYF
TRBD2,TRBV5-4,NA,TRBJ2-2,TGTGCCAGCAGCTTGAGAGGGAGGGTGATCGGGGAGCTGTTTTTT,CASSLRGRVIGELFF
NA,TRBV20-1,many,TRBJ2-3,TGCAGTGCTAGAGGAGGGGGGGCAAAAGATACGCAGTATTTT,CSARGGGAKDTQYF
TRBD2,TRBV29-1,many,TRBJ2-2,TGCAGCGCGTGGATAGCGGGAGGGGCAAACACCGGGGAGCTGTTTTTT,CSAWIAGGANTGELFF
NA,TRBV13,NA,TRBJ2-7,TGTGCCAGCAGCTCCCGCCCCGGGGGCGAGCAGTACTTC,CASSSRPGGEQYF
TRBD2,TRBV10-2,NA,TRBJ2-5,TGCGCCAGCAGTAGGCGGGAGGTGGAGACCCAGTACTTC,CASSRREVETQYF
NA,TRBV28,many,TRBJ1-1,TGTGCCAGCAGTTTAAATTGGTTGAACACTGAAGCTTTCTTT,CASSLNWLNTEAFF
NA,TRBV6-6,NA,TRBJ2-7,TGTGCCAGCAGTTACAGTAAGAGCGAGCAGTACTTC,CASSYSKSEQYF
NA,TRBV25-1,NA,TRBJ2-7,TGTGCCAGCAGTGAAGCCGGGACCCGGTACGAGCAGTACTTC,CASSEAGTRYEQYF
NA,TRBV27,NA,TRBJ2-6,TGTGCCAGCAGTTTTGCCTCCGGGGCCAACGTCCTGACTTTC,CASSFASGANVLTF
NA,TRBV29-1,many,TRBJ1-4,TGCAGCGCGGGGACTACCCTTGAAAAACTGTTTTTT,CSAGTTLEKLFF